This note documents a single T cell receptor (beta chain) sequence. Generated by immunoSEQ multiplex PCR, the TCRdb table keeps only in-frame clones and is missing some. This sample has about 68,000 clones, with about 90% found just once. This record comes from a study of T cell changes during pregnancy in multiple sclerosis. Between the trimmed V and J ends, which lost 4 bases and 4 bases, there was a span of 13 bases. The CDR3 covers 14 residues. CDR1 is SEHNR and CDR2 is FQNEAQ in the germline V gene (reference sequence). The origin of this receptor is a female donor in good health, enrolled as a control in a pregnancy study. V is TRBV7-9 and J is TRBJ1-2; D is perhaps TRBD1 (6 bases). The sample consisted of peripheral blood, taken in the second trimester of pregnancy. The DNA for the CDR3 is TGTGCCAGCAGCTCACAGGGTTTCCTCTATGGCTACACCTTC. This translates into CASSSQGFLYGYTF.